The clone carrying this T cell receptor beta chain has only a few counts. What it recognizes is unknown. This specimen comes from a study of T cell repertoires in cytomegalovirus infection. Overall study context: CMV epitopes used comprised recently identified HLA-C-restricted ones and well-studied HLA-B-restricted ones. Evidence of both CMV infection and a matching HLA type came from public TCR beta signatures.

Study-wide results and caveats: CMV-specific TCR beta clonotypes restricted by HLA-C were the ones dominating the ex vivo response.

From the reads, TCRdb called clonotypes with MiXCR, one entry per CDR3 protein. The table includes roughly 160,000 distinct CDR3 sequences, about a fifth detected once. The V and J ends lost 5 bases and 6 bases respectively, with 7 bases between them. The germline gives CDR1 MNHNS, CDR2 SASEGT. The CDR3 is 12 amino acids. Specimen: CD8+ T cells from cultured PBMCs, collected from culture after CMV antigen stimulation. The chain carries TRBV6-1 and TRBJ2-2; D remains ambiguous. The receptor's source is a human donor in good health (CMV status not recorded). Some clones in this sample may be carry-over from other donors' samples. DNA for the CDR3: TGTGCCAGCAGTTTCAATCCCGGGGAGCTGTTTTTT. Translating gives CASSFNPGELFF.